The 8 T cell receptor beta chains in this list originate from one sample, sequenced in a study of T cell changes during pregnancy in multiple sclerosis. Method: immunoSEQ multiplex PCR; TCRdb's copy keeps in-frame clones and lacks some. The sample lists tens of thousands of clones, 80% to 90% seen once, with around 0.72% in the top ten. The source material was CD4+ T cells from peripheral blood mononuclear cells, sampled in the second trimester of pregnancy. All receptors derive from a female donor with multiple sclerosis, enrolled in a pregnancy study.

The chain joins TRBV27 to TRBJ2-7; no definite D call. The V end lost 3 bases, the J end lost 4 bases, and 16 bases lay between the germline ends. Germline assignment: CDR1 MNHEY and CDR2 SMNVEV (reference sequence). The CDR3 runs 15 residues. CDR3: CASSLVPGMIYEQYF. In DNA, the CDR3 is TGTGCCAGCAGTTTGGTGCCAGGAATGATATACGAGCAGTACTTC.

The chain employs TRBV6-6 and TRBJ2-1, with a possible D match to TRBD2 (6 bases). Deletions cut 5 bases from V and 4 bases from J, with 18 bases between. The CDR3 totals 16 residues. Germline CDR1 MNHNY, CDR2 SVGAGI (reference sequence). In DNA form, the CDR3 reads TGTGCCAGCAGTCCCACTAGATCGGGAGTATACAATGAGCAGTTCTTC. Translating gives CASSPTRSGVYNEQFF.

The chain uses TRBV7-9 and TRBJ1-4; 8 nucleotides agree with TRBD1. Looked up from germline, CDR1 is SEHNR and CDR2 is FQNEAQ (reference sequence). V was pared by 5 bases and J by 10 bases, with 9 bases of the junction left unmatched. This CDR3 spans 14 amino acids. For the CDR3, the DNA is TGTGCCAGCAGCCCTCGGACAGGGTCGGGAAAACTGTTTTTT. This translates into CASSPRTGSGKLFF. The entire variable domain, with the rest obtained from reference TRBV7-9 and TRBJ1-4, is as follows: DTGVSQNPRHKITKRGQNVTFRCDPISEHNRLYWYRQTLGQGPEFLTYFQNEAQLEKSRLLSDRFSAERPKGSFSTLEIQRTEQGDSAMYLCASSPRTGSGKLFFGSGTQLSVL.

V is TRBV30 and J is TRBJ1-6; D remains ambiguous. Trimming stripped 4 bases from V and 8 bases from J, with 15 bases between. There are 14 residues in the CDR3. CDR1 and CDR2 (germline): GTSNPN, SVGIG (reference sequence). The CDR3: CAWIDSGGYSPLHF. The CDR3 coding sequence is TGTGCCTGGATTGACTCCGGAGGGTATTCACCCCTCCACTTT.

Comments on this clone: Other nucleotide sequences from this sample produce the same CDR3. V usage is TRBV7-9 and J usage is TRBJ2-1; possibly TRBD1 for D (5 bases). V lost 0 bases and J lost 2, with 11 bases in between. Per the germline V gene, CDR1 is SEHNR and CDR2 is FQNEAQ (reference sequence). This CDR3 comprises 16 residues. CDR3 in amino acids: CASSLALAGTYNEQFF. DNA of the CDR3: TGTGCCAGCAGCTTAGCGTTGGCAGGGACCTACAATGAGCAGTTCTTC.

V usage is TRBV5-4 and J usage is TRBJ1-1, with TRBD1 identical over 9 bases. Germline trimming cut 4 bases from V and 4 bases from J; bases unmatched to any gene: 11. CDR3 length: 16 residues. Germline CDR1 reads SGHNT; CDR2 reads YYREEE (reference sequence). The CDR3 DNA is TGTGCCAGCAGCCAATTCGCGACAGGGGGGTTCACTGAAGCTTTCTTT. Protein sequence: CASSQFATGGFTEAFF.

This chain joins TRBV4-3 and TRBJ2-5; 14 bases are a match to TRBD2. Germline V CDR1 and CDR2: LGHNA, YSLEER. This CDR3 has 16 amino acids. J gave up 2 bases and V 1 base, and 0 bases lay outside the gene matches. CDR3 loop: CASSQGLAGGQETQYF. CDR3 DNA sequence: TGCGCCAGCAGCCAAGGACTAGCGGGGGGGCAAGAGACCCAGTACTTC.

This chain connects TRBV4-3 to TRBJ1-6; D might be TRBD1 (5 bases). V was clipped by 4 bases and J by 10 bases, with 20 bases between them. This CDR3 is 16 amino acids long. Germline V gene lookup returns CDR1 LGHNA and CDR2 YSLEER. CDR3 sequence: CASSLLGGDLRSPLHF. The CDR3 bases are TGCGCCAGCAGCCTCCTTGGGGGGGATCTTCGGTCACCCCTCCACTTT.